The 26 T cell receptor beta chains below were found in one sample sequenced in a study of T cell repertoires in cytomegalovirus infection. Using its own MiXCR run on the reads, TCRdb lists one record per CDR3 protein. The sample consists of fewer than 250,000 distinct CDR3 sequences, 9% to 15% of them appearing once. The sequenced sample was PBMCs. All receptors come from a human donor in good health (CMV status not recorded). Some clones in this sample may be carry-over from other donors' samples.

This clonotype occurred many times. This chain uses TRBV7-8 with TRBJ2-2; tentative D call: TRBD1 (5 bases). The V and J ends lost 5 bases and 2 bases respectively, with 12 bases between them. Germline V lookup: CDR1 SGHVS, CDR2 FQNEAQ. The CDR3 is 15 residues long. CDR3 sequence: CASSLWGRNTGELFF. The DNA of the CDR3 is TGTGCCAGCAGCCTCTGGGGCAGAAACACCGGGGAGCTGTTTTTT. The complete variable domain, with remaining parts taken from reference TRBV7-8 and TRBJ2-2, reads GAGVSQSPRYKVAKRGQDVALRCDPISGHVSLFWYQQALGQGPEFLTYFQNEAQLDKSGLPSDRFFAERPEGSVSTLKIQRTQQEDSAVYLCASSLWGRNTGELFFGEGSRLTVL.

In this sample, this clonotype turned up a few times. The chain employs TRBV5-1 and TRBJ2-6; D not certain. The CDR3 runs 13 residues. The germline V gene has CDR1 SGHRS and CDR2 YFSETQ. The V end was cut by 4 bases, the J end by 2 bases, with 4 bases between. The CDR3 DNA follows: TGCGCCAGCAGCCCCGCTGGGGCCAACGTCCTGACTTTC. It specifies CASSPAGANVLTF. The variable domain in full, completed from reference TRBV5-1 and TRBJ2-6, reads KAGVTQTPRYLIKTRGQQVTLSCSPISGHRSVSWYQQTPGQGLQFLFEYFSETQRNKGNFPGRFSGRQFSNSRSEMNVSTLELGDSALYLCASSPAGANVLTFGAGSRLTVL.

This clonotype has a count of ten or more. The J gene is TRBJ2-3, the V gene TRBV20-1; D is uncertain. This CDR3 is 13 amino acids long. Per germline, CDR1 DFQATT and CDR2 SNEGSKA (reference sequence). V lost 2 bases and J 0 bases, leaving 6 bases between the germline ends. In DNA, the CDR3 is TGCAGTGCTAGATCAATGAGCACAGATACGCAGTATTTT. This encodes CSARSMSTDTQYF.

This clonotype was observed many times. V gene TRBV4-3 combines with J gene TRBJ2-2; TRBD2 matches 10 bases. This CDR3 spans 16 amino acids. V shed 0 bases, J shed 4 bases, and the junction held 2 bases outside the gene matches. The germline gives CDR1 LGHNA, CDR2 YSLEER. The CDR3 DNA sequence: TGCGCCAGCAGCCAAGAAAGCGGGAGGGCCACCGGGGAGCTGTTTTTT. Protein sequence: CASSQESGRATGELFF.

This chain joins TRBV29-1 and TRBJ2-7, with D perhaps TRBD1 or TRBD2 (6 bases each). CDR3 length equals 20 residues. V lost 4 bases to trimming and J lost 6 bases, with 37 bases between them. CDR1 SQVTM and CDR2 ANQGSEA come from the germline V gene. For the CDR3, the DNA is TGCAGCGTTGGGGCGCATAGGACAGAGAGCGACCCACTAGCCGGGGGCGAGCAGTACTTC. Amino acids: CSVGAHRTESDPLAGGEQYF.

This clonotype was recorded at least ten times. CDR3 coding DNA: TGTGCCAGCAGCTTGGTAAGCCAAAATCAGCCCCAGCATTTT. This encodes CASSLVSQNQPQHF. The chain uses TRBV7-2 and TRBJ1-5, with D unclear. The ends were cut back, 3 bases at V and 4 bases at J, with 10 bases in the middle. Germline CDR1 SGHTA, CDR2 FQGNSA. This CDR3 contains 14 residues.

This clonotype has a count of ten or more. The V call is TRBV6-1, the J call TRBJ1-5; D remains unclear. Germline CDR1 MNHNS, CDR2 SASEGT. Trimming took off 4 bases at V and 0 bases at J, with 7 bases between the two ends. This CDR3 has 14 amino acids. The CDR3: CASSVGYSNQPQHF. The CDR3 DNA is TGTGCCAGCAGTGTGGGGTATAGCAATCAGCCCCAGCATTTT.

The chain carries TRBV29-1 and TRBJ2-1, with D uncertain. There are 14 residues in the CDR3. V lost 3 bases, J lost 0 bases, and 9 bases lay in between. Germline V lookup: CDR1 SQVTM, CDR2 ANQGSEA. CDR3 sequence (DNA): TGCAGCGTTGATAACCCGAGCTCCTACAATGAGCAGTTCTTC. It codes for CSVDNPSSYNEQFF.

In its sample, this clonotype was seen many times. This chain links TRBV19 with TRBJ2-2; possible D gene TRBD2, 6 bases. CDR3 size: 15 residues. Per germline, CDR1 LNHDA and CDR2 SQIVND (reference sequence). Trimming took 4 bases from V and 4 from J, leaving 13 bases between them. CDR3 DNA sequence: TGTGCCAGTAGTACCCGGGACTCACCCACCGGGGAGCTGTTTTTT. Translated, it gives CASSTRDSPTGELFF. Based on the CDR3 plus reference TRBV19 and TRBJ2-2, the full variable domain is DGGITQSPKYLFRKEGQNVTLSCEQNLNHDAMYWYRQDPGQGLRLIYYSQIVNDFQKGDIAEGYSVSREKKESFPLTVTSAQKNPTAFYLCASSTRDSPTGELFFGEGSRLTVL.

This clonotype was recorded many times. J is TRBJ1-5 and V is TRBV2; D unresolved. Trimming shortened V by 6 bases and J by 4 bases, and 7 bases separated the two germline ends. This CDR3 is 12 amino acids long. Germline assignment: CDR1 SNHLY and CDR2 FYNNEI. The chain's CDR3 is CASRDANQPQHF. CDR3 in DNA: TGTGCCAGCAGGGACGCGAATCAGCCCCAGCATTTT.

This clonotype was observed many times. V usage is TRBV7-2 and J usage is TRBJ2-1; 10 bases line up with TRBD2. Germline trimming cut 5 bases from V and 4 bases from J; bases unmatched to any gene: 5. CDR3 length: 15 residues. Germline V CDR1 and CDR2: SGHTA, FQGNSA. CDR3 coding DNA: TGTGCCAGCAGCCGTACTAGCGGGGTATACAATGAGCAGTTCTTC. Its translation: CASSRTSGVYNEQFF.

This clonotype occurred many times. This sequence joins TRBV6-2 or TRBV6-3 and TRBJ1-4; perhaps TRBD1 as D (5 bases). CDR1 MNHEY and CDR2 SVGEGT come from the germline V gene. Deletions cut 7 bases from V and 0 bases from J, with 9 bases between. The CDR3 is 14 amino acids. The CDR3 DNA follows: TGTGCCAGCATCGACAGTGCAACTAATGAAAAACTGTTTTTT. Translated: CASIDSATNEKLFF.

The sample holds many counts of this clonotype. The chain recombines TRBV7-2 with TRBJ2-7; 7 nucleotides line up with TRBD1. CDR1 and CDR2 from the germline V gene are SGHTA and FQGNSA. J gave up 6 bases and V 1 base, and 6 bases lay outside the gene matches. The CDR3 runs 14 residues. CDR3 nucleotide sequence: TGTGCCAGCAGCTTAGGGCGACAGGGCGGCGAGCAGTACTTC. Protein sequence: CASSLGRQGGEQYF.

About this clonotype itself: A clone one base away is much larger, so this may be a read error. No conserved phenylalanine or tryptophan ends this CDR3, so it is likely a read error. This rearrangement joins TRBV7-9 to TRBJ2-7; maybe TRBD2 (5 bases). Trimming cost V 0 bases and J 9 bases, with 9 bases left between them. The CDR3 loop spans 12 amino acids. Germline V CDR1 and CDR2: SEHNR, FQNEAQ (reference sequence). The CDR3 region is CASSLADYGQYL. As DNA, the CDR3 is TGTGCCAGCAGCTTAGCCGACTATGGGCAGTACCTC.

This clonotype was counted at least ten times. This chain joins TRBV2 and TRBJ2-5; no clear D gene. The CDR3 consists of 14 residues. V lost 1 base, J lost 7 bases, and 13 bases lay in between. Germline V lookup: CDR1 SNHLY, CDR2 FYNNEI. CDR3 coding DNA: TGTGCCAGCAGTGAAGATCAGGTGGGCTGGACCCAGTACTTC. Translation gives CASSEDQVGWTQYF. The full variable domain, its missing parts supplied by reference TRBV2 and TRBJ2-5, is EPEVTQTPSHQVTQMGQEVILRCVPISNHLYFYWYRQILGQKVEFLVSFYNNEISEKSEIFDDQFSVERPDGSNFTLKIRSTKLEDSAMYFCASSEDQVGWTQYFGPGTRLLVL.

The chain recombines TRBV15 with TRBJ2-3; 7 positions match TRBD2. V trimming: 1 base; J trimming: 8 bases; junction bases outside the gene matches: 9. Germline CDR1 reads LNHNV; CDR2 reads YYDKDF (reference sequence). This CDR3 is built from 15 residues. The CDR3: CATSRGEGGPGTQYF. The CDR3 region has the DNA TGTGCCACCAGCAGAGGGGAGGGAGGGCCGGGTACGCAGTATTTT.

This clonotype was seen at least ten times. The chain is built from TRBV7-2 and TRBJ2-1; 11 nucleotides agree with TRBD1. This CDR3 contains 16 residues. V shed 4 bases and J 5 bases; nucleotides not matched to a gene: 7. CDR1 is SGHTA, CDR2 FQGNSA, per germline. CDR3 DNA sequence: TGTGCCAGCAGCTCCGACGGGACAGGGGGGAACAATGAGCAGTTCTTC. Amino acid sequence: CASSSDGTGGNNEQFF.

This clonotype occurred a few times. This could be a read error, since a much larger clone is one nucleotide away. V usage is TRBV12-3 or TRBV12-4 and J usage is TRBJ2-7; the D call may be TRBD1 or TRBD2 (6 bases each). The CDR3 loop spans 17 amino acids. CDR3 nucleotide sequence: TGTGCCAGCAGATCACGAGGGGGGCTCGAACTCGGGGGCGAGCGGTACTTC. Translating gives CASRSRGGLELGGERYF.

This clonotype was seen at least ten times. This chain uses TRBV7-2 with TRBJ2-5; 14 bases match TRBD2. Germline-derived CDR1 and CDR2 are SGHTA and FQGNSA. The CDR3 loop spans 16 amino acids. Losses at the gene ends were 4 bases for V and 5 bases for J; bases not matched to a gene: 6. CDR3 amino acids: CASSSGLAGVRETQYF. The CDR3, as DNA: TGTGCCAGCAGCTCGGGACTAGCGGGAGTGAGGGAGACCCAGTACTTC.

This clonotype was observed at least ten times. The CDR3 sequence: CASSSGTFTTGSPLHF. In nucleotides, the CDR3 is TGTGCCAGCAGCTCCGGGACTTTCACGACCGGTTCACCCCTCCACTTT. V is TRBV11-2 and J is TRBJ1-6, with D possibly being TRBD1 (5 bases). Germline V lookup: CDR1 SGHAT, CDR2 FQNNGV. The CDR3 totals 16 residues. V gave up 4 bases and J gave up 9 bases, with 19 bases separating them.

This clonotype was recorded at least ten times. The chain recombines TRBV28 with TRBJ2-2, with D unclear. Germline CDR1 is MDHEN and CDR2 is SYDVKM. The CDR3 is 13 amino acids. Deletions cut 7 bases from V and 0 bases from J, with 6 bases between. The CDR3 is CASISPNTGELFF. CDR3 sequence (DNA): TGTGCCAGCATCAGTCCGAACACCGGGGAGCTGTTTTTT.

Many counts were recorded for this clonotype. The rearrangement joins TRBV7-2 to TRBJ1-2; the D gene is possibly TRBD1 (6 bases). This CDR3 comprises 16 residues. V was pared by 5 bases and J by 5 bases, with 21 bases between. Germline V gene lookup returns CDR1 SGHTA and CDR2 FQGNSA. As DNA, the CDR3 is TGTGCCAGCAGCCAAGGGGGGGGAGGGAAGGTTTATGGCTACACCTTC. Residues: CASSQGGGGKVYGYTF. Full variable domain (rest looked up from reference TRBV7-2 and TRBJ1-2): GAGVSQSPSNKVTEKGKDVELRCDPISGHTALYWYRQSLGQGLEFLIYFQGNSAPDKSGLPSDRFSAERTGGSVSTLTIQRTQQEDSAVYLCASSQGGGGKVYGYTFGSGTRLTVV.

In its sample, this clonotype was seen many times. The chain links TRBV7-6 to TRBJ2-1; D tentatively reads TRBD1 or TRBD2 (5 bases each). Trimming stripped 4 bases from V and 6 bases from J, with 10 bases between. This CDR3 comprises 13 residues. Germline-derived CDR1 and CDR2 are SGHVS and FNYEAQ. CDR3 nucleotides: TGTGCCAGCAGCTCCGGGACCACCAATGAGCAGTTCTTC. Its translation is CASSSGTTNEQFF. Supplemented by reference TRBV7-6 and TRBJ2-1, the full variable domain reads GAGVSQSPRYKVTKRGQDVALRCDPISGHVSLYWYRQALGQGPEFLTYFNYEAQQDKSGLPNDRFSAERPEGSISTLTIQRTEQRDSAMYRCASSSGTTNEQFFGPGTRLTVL.

This clonotype occurred many times. The CDR3 loop reads CSVRVDTQYF. Written as DNA, the CDR3 is TGCAGTGTACGTGTTGATACGCAGTATTTT. This rearrangement joins TRBV20-1 to TRBJ2-3; D is undetermined. Trimming shortened V by 7 bases and J by 6 bases, and 8 bases separated the two germline ends. The germline CDR1 and CDR2 sequences are DFQATT and SNEGSKA (reference sequence). This CDR3 spans 10 amino acids.

This clonotype was seen more than once but under ten times. The chain carries TRBV6-1 and TRBJ1-2; D unclear. Deletions cut 6 bases from V and 7 bases from J, with 15 bases between. CDR3 length equals 13 residues. The germline V gene encodes CDR1 MNHNS and CDR2 SASEGT. The CDR3: CASSAEPHFGYTF. CDR3 nucleotides: TGTGCCAGCAGCGCAGAACCTCATTTTGGCTACACCTTC.

This chain uses TRBV14 with TRBJ2-1; unclear D gene. Trimming pared 4 bases from V and 4 bases from J, leaving 8 bases between. Germline CDR1 is SGHDN and CDR2 is FVKESK. There are 13 residues in the CDR3. DNA of the CDR3: TGTGCCAGCAGCCCGACGGTATACAATGAGCAGTTCTTC. This encodes CASSPTVYNEQFF. The whole variable domain, filled in from reference TRBV14 and TRBJ2-1, reads EAGVTQFPSHSVIEKGQTVTLRCDPISGHDNLYWYRRVMGKEIKFLLHFVKESKQDESGMPNNRFLAERTGGTYSTLKVQPAELEDSGVYFCASSPTVYNEQFFGPGTRLTVL.